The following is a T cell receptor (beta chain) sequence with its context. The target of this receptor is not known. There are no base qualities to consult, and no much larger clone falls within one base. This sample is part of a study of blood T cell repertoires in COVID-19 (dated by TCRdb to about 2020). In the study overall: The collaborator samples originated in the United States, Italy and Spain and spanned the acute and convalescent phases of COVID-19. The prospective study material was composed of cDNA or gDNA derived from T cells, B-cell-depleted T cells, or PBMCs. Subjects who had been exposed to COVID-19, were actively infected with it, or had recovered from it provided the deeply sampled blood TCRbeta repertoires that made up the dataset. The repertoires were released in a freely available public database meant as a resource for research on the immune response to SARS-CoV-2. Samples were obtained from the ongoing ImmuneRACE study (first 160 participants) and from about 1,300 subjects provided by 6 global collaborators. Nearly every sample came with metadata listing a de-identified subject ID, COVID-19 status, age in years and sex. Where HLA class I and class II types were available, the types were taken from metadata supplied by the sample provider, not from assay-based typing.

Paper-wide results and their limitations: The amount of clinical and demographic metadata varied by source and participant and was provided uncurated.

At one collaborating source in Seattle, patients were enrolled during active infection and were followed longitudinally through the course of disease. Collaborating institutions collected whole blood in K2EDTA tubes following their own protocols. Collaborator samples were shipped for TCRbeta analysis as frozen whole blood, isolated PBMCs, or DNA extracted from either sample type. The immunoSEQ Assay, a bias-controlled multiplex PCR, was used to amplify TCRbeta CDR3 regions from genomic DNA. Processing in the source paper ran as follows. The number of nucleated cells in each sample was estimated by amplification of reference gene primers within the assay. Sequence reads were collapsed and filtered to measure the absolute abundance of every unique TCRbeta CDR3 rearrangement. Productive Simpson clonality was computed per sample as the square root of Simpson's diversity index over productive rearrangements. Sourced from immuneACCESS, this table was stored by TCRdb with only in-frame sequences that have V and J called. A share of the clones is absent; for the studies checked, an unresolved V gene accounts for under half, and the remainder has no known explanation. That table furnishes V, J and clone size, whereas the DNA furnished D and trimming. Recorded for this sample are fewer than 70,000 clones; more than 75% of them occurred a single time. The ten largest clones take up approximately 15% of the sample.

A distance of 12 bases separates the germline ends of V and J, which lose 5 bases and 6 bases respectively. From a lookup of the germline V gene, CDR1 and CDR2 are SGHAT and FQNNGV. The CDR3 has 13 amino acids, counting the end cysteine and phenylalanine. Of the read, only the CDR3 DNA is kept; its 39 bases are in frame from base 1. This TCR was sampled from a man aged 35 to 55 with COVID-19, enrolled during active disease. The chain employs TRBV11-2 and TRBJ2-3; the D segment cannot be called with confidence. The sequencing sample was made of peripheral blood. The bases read TGTGCCAGCAGCATCTCCGGTGAGGATACGCAGTATTTT. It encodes CASSISGEDTQYF.